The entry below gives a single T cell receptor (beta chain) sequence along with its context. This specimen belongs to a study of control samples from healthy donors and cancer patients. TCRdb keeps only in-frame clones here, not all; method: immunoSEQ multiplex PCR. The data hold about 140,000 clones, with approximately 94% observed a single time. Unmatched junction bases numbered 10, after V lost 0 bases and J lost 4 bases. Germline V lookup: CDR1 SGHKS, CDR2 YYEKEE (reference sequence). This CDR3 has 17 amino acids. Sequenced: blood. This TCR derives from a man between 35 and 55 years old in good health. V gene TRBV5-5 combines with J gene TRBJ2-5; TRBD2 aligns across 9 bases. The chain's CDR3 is CASSLADKQAGGETQYF. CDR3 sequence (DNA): TGTGCCAGCAGCTTGGCGGACAAGCAAGCGGGAGGAGAGACCCAGTACTTC.